The clone carrying this T cell receptor beta chain showed up just a few times. Its antigen is not identified. This record belongs to a study of T cell repertoires in cytomegalovirus infection. Germline V gene data show CDR1 as MGHRA and CDR2 as YSYEKL. V shed 4 bases and J shed 3 bases, with 24 bases lying between them. The CDR3 is made up of 18 amino acids. TCRdb recomputed calls from the reads with MiXCR, one row per CDR3 protein. The data contain roughly 990,000 distinct CDR3 sequences, about 33% of them seen just once; the ten biggest clones take up about an eighth. The sequenced sample was cultured CD8+ T cells from PBMCs, obtained from culture after CMV antigen stimulation. The chain has TRBV4-1 and TRBJ1-2; the D is unclear. The source of this sequence is a human donor in good health (CMV status not recorded). Some clones in this sample may be carry-over from other donors' samples. CDR3 in amino acids: CASSPSGSGVGKDYGYTF. For the CDR3, the DNA is TGCGCCAGCAGCCCTTCCGGGTCGGGAGTAGGGAAGGACTATGGCTACACCTTC.